A single sample is the source of the 10 T cell receptor beta chains below, sequenced in a study of T cells expressing NK-cell markers. Each CDR3 protein gets one entry in TCRdb, which reprocessed the 5' RACE reads and gives no DNA. The sample has some 440,000 distinct CDR3 sequences. What was sequenced was blood T cells: a sorted CD56 or NKG2C T cell subset, CD4+ or CD8+ T cells, or bulk PBMC T cells (not recorded which). All receptors come from a woman aged 45-65 years in good health.

The gene calls are TRBV29-1 and TRBJ2-1; the D gene TCRdb calls, TRBD2, cannot be checked with no DNA. The CDR3 contains 14 residues. CDR1 and CDR2 from the germline V gene are SQVTM and ANQGSEA. CDR3 in amino acids: CSVVLASGSTEQFF.

The V gene is TRBV20-1, the J gene TRBJ2-4; TCRdb outputs TRBD1, but without DNA this stays unchecked. There are 13 residues in the CDR3. CDR1 is DFQATT and CDR2 is SNEGSKA in the germline V gene (reference sequence). The CDR3 sequence is CSAGKGGKNIQYF.

The chain joins TRBV7-2 to TRBJ2-3; without DNA, the TCRdb call of TRBD1 cannot be checked. The CDR3 loop spans 18 amino acids. Germline V gene lookup returns CDR1 SGHTA and CDR2 FQGNSA. This CDR3 reads CASSRAGAARIAVDTQYF.

The chain joins TRBV5-1 to TRBJ2-5; TCRdb returns TRBD1, unconfirmable since there is no DNA. Germline V lookup: CDR1 SGHRS, CDR2 YFSETQ. The length of the CDR3 is 15 residues. The CDR3 loop reads CASPFRGHEEETQYF.

The rearrangement uses TRBV7-2 and TRBJ2-3; TCRdb outputs TRBD2, but without DNA this stays unchecked. The CDR3 sequence is 16 residues long. Germline V gives CDR1 SGHTA, CDR2 FQGNSA. The CDR3 region is CASSLYLAGSTDTQYF.

This sequence joins TRBV18 and TRBJ2-7; TCRdb returns TRBD2, unconfirmable since there is no DNA. CDR3 length equals 16 residues. In germline, CDR1 is KGHSH, CDR2 LQKENI. The CDR3 here is CASSPLGLAGGHEQYF. The variable domain in full, with the rest retrieved from reference TRBV18 and TRBJ2-7, is NAGVMQNPRHLVRRRGQEARLRCSPMKGHSHVYWYRQLPEEGLKFMVYLQKENIIDESGMPKERFSAEFPKEGPSILRIQQVVRGDSAAYFCASSPLGLAGGHEQYFGPGTRLTVT.

The chain recombines TRBV29-1 with TRBJ2-4; the TRBD1 assignment by TCRdb is unverifiable without DNA. The length of the CDR3 is 12 residues. CDR1 and CDR2 (germline): SQVTM, ANQGSEA. The CDR3 spells CSVEGGRNIQYF.

This rearrangement joins TRBV11-2 to TRBJ2-3. The CDR3 totals 14 residues. The germline V gene encodes CDR1 SGHAT and CDR2 FQNNGV. CDR3 sequence: CASATSLGTDTQYF.

The rearrangement joins TRBV15 to TRBJ1-2. This CDR3 has 13 residues. The germline gives CDR1 LNHNV, CDR2 YYDKDF (reference sequence). Here the CDR3 reads CATSLGLVGGYTF. The whole variable domain, remainder taken from reference TRBV15 and TRBJ1-2, is DAMVIQNPRYQVTQFGKPVTLSCSQTLNHNVMYWYQQKSSQAPKLLFHYYDKDFNNEADTPDNFQSRRPNTSFCFLDIRSPGLGDTAMYLCATSLGLVGGYTFGSGTRLTVV.

The chain uses TRBV12-3 or TRBV12-4 and TRBJ2-3. CDR3 length equals 14 residues. CDR3 region: CASSISRRTDTQYF.